Shown below are 5 T cell receptor beta chains from a single sample sequenced in a study of beta chain features in type 1 diabetes. Whole-study results and caveats: Type 1 diabetes patients had moderately but significantly shorter TCRB CDR3s in all four CD4+ subsets.

Their antigen targets remain unknown. Of the isolated RNA, all was reverse transcribed, and so the sequenced material was expressed TCRB transcripts. Produced via immunoSEQ multiplex PCR; TCRdb's table is partial and in-frame only. The table lists 300,000 or so clones, about a tenth of them singletons, with around 1% in the top ten. The sequenced sample consisted of central memory CD4+ T cells from blood. Receptors originate from a man aged 30 to 39 with type 1 diabetes.

The sample holds a few counts of this clone. The V and J genes are TRBV7-2 and TRBJ1-1; 7 bases align to TRBD1. V gave up 5 bases and J gave up 4 bases; unmatched junction bases: 7. The CDR3 has 14 amino acids. Germline CDR1 SGHTA, CDR2 FQGNSA. Here the CDR3 reads CASSPGQLGTEAFF. CDR3 nucleotide sequence: TGTGCCAGCAGCCCGGGACAGCTGGGCACTGAAGCTTTCTTT.

The V gene is TRBV20-1, the J gene TRBJ2-4; no reliable D call. CDR1 is DFQATT, CDR2 SNEGSKA, per germline (reference sequence). This CDR3 is 10 amino acids long. V was pared by 4 bases and J by 7 bases, with 5 bases between. The CDR3: CSAKRNIQYF. The CDR3 coding sequence is TGCAGTGCTAAACGGAACATTCAGTACTTC.

This rearrangement joins TRBV9 to TRBJ2-5, with D perhaps TRBD1 (6 bases). Germline V gene sequence: CDR1 SGDLS, CDR2 YYNGEE. V was trimmed by 4 bases and J by 5 bases, leaving 18 bases between them. The CDR3 runs to 15 residues. The CDR3 coding sequence is TGTGCCAGCAGCCTCCGGGACAACGCACGGGAGACCCAGTACTTC. Protein sequence: CASSLRDNARETQYF.

This clone was detected a few times. The chain recombines TRBV29-1 with TRBJ2-3; a possible D gene is TRBD2 (6 bases). The germline V and J ends were trimmed by 0 bases and 1 base, with 11 bases remaining between them. There are 15 residues in the CDR3. CDR1 is SQVTM, CDR2 ANQGSEA, per germline. CDR3 in DNA: TGCAGCGTTGAAGAAAGGAGGGGAGGCACAGATACGCAGTATTTT. This encodes CSVEERRGGTDTQYF.

This clone was detected a few times. V is TRBV28 and J is TRBJ2-5; D unclear. V lost 5 bases to trimming and J lost 5 bases, with 15 bases between them. Germline V CDR1 and CDR2: MDHEN, SYDVKM. The CDR3 runs 14 residues. DNA of the CDR3: TGTGCCAGCAGTCCCCGTTCAGGTTGGGAGACCCAGTACTTC. It codes for CASSPRSGWETQYF.